Listed below are T cell receptor beta chains from one sample, sequenced in a study of control samples from healthy donors and cancer patients. TCRdb keeps only in-frame clones here, not all; method: immunoSEQ multiplex PCR. The profile shows about 150,000 clones, roughly nine tenths of them singletons. Sequenced input: blood. These TCRs come from a man aged 25 to 45 in good health. Both conserved end residues are part of each CDR3. Each record gives: clone size, J gene, V gene, D gene, CDR3 DNA, CDR3 protein. A D gene is named only where the DNA matches it firmly. Clone size, where shown, is once, few, many, or a class for clones that have expanded.

few,TRBJ2-5,TRBV2,NA,TGTGCCAGCAGTGAATGGACAGTTAGCGAGACCCAGTACTTC,CASSEWTVSETQYF
once,TRBJ2-1,TRBV6-2/TRBV6-3,NA,TGTGCCAGCAGTCACCCCAGGAGGAGGTCCTACAATGAGCAGTTCTTC,CASSHPRRRSYNEQFF
NA,TRBJ2-1,TRBV6-5,TRBD1,TGTGCCAGCAGTTACTCAGGCCCACAAACAGGGGGTGAGCAGTTCTTC,CASSYSGPQTGGEQFF
NA,TRBJ1-1,TRBV29-1,NA,TGCAGCGTTCTCCAAAACAGGGCAACTGAAGCTTTCTTT,CSVLQNRATEAFF
NA,TRBJ2-6,TRBV10-3,TRBD2,TGTGCCATCGCGGGGGGGCCTGGGGCCAACGTCCTGACTTTC,CAIAGGPGANVLTF
few,TRBJ2-3,TRBV7-8,NA,TGTGCCAGCAGTCGACAGTCGACGGGGCCCCGCACAGATACGCAGTATTTT,CASSRQSTGPRTDTQYF
NA,TRBJ1-2,TRBV11-2,NA,TGTGCCAGCAGCCCGACAGCGGTGGAATATGGCTACACCTTC,CASSPTAVEYGYTF
NA,TRBJ2-3,TRBV4-3,TRBD1,TGCGCCAGCAGCCAAGGACAGGGCTCGGCCAGAGATACGCAGTATTTT,CASSQGQGSARDTQYF
NA,TRBJ2-1,TRBV6-2/TRBV6-3,NA,TGTGCCAGCAGTTACACCGTATCCGGCTACAATGAGCAGTTCTTC,CASSYTVSGYNEQFF
NA,TRBJ2-1,TRBV4-1,TRBD2,TGCGCCAGCAGCCAAGATCAGAGAGGTAGCGGGAGAATCAATGAGCAGTTCTTC,CASSQDQRGSGRINEQFF
NA,TRBJ2-1,TRBV12-3/TRBV12-4,NA,TGTGCCAGCAGTTTGGGGGGCCGTGATGAGCAGTTCTTC,CASSLGGRDEQFF
NA,TRBJ1-2,TRBV5-6,TRBD1,TGTGCCAGCAGCTTGATGATGACAGGGGGCGTCGATGGCTACACCTTC,CASSLMMTGGVDGYTF
NA,TRBJ2-1,TRBV27,NA,TGTGCCAGCAGTCCCACTAAGGGCGACTTCTATGAGCAGTTCTTC,CASSPTKGDFYEQFF
NA,TRBJ1-1,TRBV18,NA,TGTGCCAGCCAGAGGACAGTGAACACTGAAGCTTTCTTT,CASQRTVNTEAFF
NA,TRBJ2-7,TRBV2,TRBD2,TGTGCCAGCAGTGAGTCGGGGGGGCCTGTTGTCGCGCAGTACTTC,CASSESGGPVVAQYF
NA,TRBJ2-1,TRBV6-2/TRBV6-3,NA,TGTGCCAGCAGTTGGTTTGGCGGACTTTACAATGAGCAGTTCTTC,CASSWFGGLYNEQFF
NA,TRBJ2-5,TRBV24-1,TRBD1,TGTGCCACCAGTGATTTGCCGGGACAGGGCGGAGAGACCCAGTACTTC,CATSDLPGQGGETQYF
NA,TRBJ2-2,TRBV27,TRBD1,TGTGCCAGCAGATCCGGGACAGCTCTTTCCACCGGGGAGCTGTTTTTT,CASRSGTALSTGELFF
NA,TRBJ2-7,TRBV6-2/TRBV6-3,NA,TGTGCCAGCAGTTACTCCACCATCGAGGGCCGGGCTCAGTACTTC,CASSYSTIEGRAQYF
NA,TRBJ2-1,TRBV7-9,NA,TGTGCCAGCAGCTTAGGGTCTGGAACGGAGCAGTTCTTC,CASSLGSGTEQFF
NA,TRBJ1-3,TRBV13,NA,TGTGCCAGCCGGTCAGCGGGGCTGGCAGAGCACTCTGGAAACACCATATATTTT,CASRSAGLAEHSGNTIYF
NA,TRBJ2-7,TRBV6-6,NA,TGTGCCAGCAGCCCCAGTGTGGCCTACGAGCAGTACTTC,CASSPSVAYEQYF
NA,TRBJ2-5,TRBV6-2/TRBV6-3,NA,TGTGCCAGCAGTTACTCGGGACTCCAAGAGACCCAGTACTTC,CASSYSGLQETQYF
NA,TRBJ2-3,TRBV24-1,NA,TGTGCCACCAGTGAGACCGGGAAAAGAGATACGCAGTATTTT,CATSETGKRDTQYF
NA,TRBJ2-2,TRBV5-8,NA,TGTGCCAGCAGCTTATGGGTGAACACCGGGGAGCTGTTTTTT,CASSLWVNTGELFF
NA,TRBJ2-1,TRBV4-1,NA,TGCGCCAGCAGCCAAGGCAGGGTGGGGCAGTTCTTC,CASSQGRVGQFF
NA,TRBJ2-2,TRBV25-1,NA,TGTGCCGCATCCCTGGCAGGCACCACCGGGGAGCTGTTTTTT,CAASLAGTTGELFF
NA,TRBJ2-2,TRBV5-4,NA,TGTGCCAGCAGCTTGAAACACGCCGGGGAGCTGTTTTTT,CASSLKHAGELFF
few,TRBJ1-1,TRBV6-8,NA,TGTGCCAGCAGAAATGACAGGGAAGCTTTCTTT,CASRNDREAFF
once,TRBJ2-2,TRBV9,TRBD1,TGTGCCAGCAGCCCGGACAGGGCGATCACCGGGGAGCTGTTTTTT,CASSPDRAITGELFF
few,TRBJ1-2,TRBV4-1,NA,TGCGCCAGCAGCCAAGACCCCCAGGGAGGGGGATCGTATGGCTACACCTTC,CASSQDPQGGGSYGYTF
NA,TRBJ2-3,TRBV6-2/TRBV6-3,NA,TGTGCCAGCAGTTACCTGGATAGCGGCACAGATACGCAGTATTTT,CASSYLDSGTDTQYF
NA,TRBJ1-5,TRBV23-1,TRBD1,TGCGCCAGCAGTCACGAAAAAACAGGGGGAGGTGATCAGCCCCAGCATTTT,CASSHEKTGGGDQPQHF
once,TRBJ2-7,TRBV19,TRBD2,TGTGCCAGTAGCCGACTAGCGGGAGCCGTTGGAGAGCAGTACTTC,CASSRLAGAVGEQYF
NA,TRBJ1-6,TRBV19,NA,TGTGCCAGTGGTCAGAGTCATTCACCCCTCCACTTT,CASGQSHSPLHF
NA,TRBJ1-5,TRBV2,TRBD1,TGTGCCAGCACTATGGACAGGGGGCTTCAGCCCCAGCATTTT,CASTMDRGLQPQHF
NA,TRBJ2-3,TRBV19,NA,TGTGCCAGTAGTAGCGGCAGGGACACAGATACGCAGTATTTT,CASSSGRDTDTQYF
NA,TRBJ1-2,TRBV6-1,NA,TGTGCCAGCAGTGAAGCAGCGGGGAACAACTATGGCTACACCTTC,CASSEAAGNNYGYTF
NA,TRBJ2-3,TRBV9,NA,TGTGCCAGCAGCGCATCGGGTGGGACGCAGTATTTT,CASSASGGTQYF
once,TRBJ2-5,TRBV7-6,NA,TGTGCCAGCAGCTTAGAGGGTAGGGAGACCCAGTACTTC,CASSLEGRETQYF
NA,TRBJ2-3,TRBV19,TRBD1,TGTGCCAGTAGTATCGTGATCCGGGACAGGGATTACACAGATACGCAGTATTTT,CASSIVIRDRDYTDTQYF
once,TRBJ2-3,TRBV5-1,TRBD1,TGCGCCAGCAGCCAAGAACTCCTAACCGGGACAGGGAGGGATACGCAGTATTTT,CASSQELLTGTGRDTQYF
NA,TRBJ2-7,TRBV11-2,TRBD2,TGTGCCAGCAGACCTACCCCGGGGGGGTACCCCTACGAGCAGTACTTC,CASRPTPGGYPYEQYF
NA,TRBJ1-1,TRBV4-1,NA,TGCGCCAGCAGCCAAGTCCCACCCAGGATGAACACTGAAGCTTTCTTT,CASSQVPPRMNTEAFF
NA,TRBJ1-2,TRBV7-9,NA,TGTGCCTTATACCCGGGACACGGATCTAATGGCTACACCTTC,CALYPGHGSNGYTF
NA,TRBJ1-5,TRBV27,NA,TGTGCCAGCAGTTTTGGACAGAACCAGCCCCAGCATTTT,CASSFGQNQPQHF
NA,TRBJ1-1,TRBV6-5,NA,TGTGCCAGCGGGTCTTGGGGGGGTTGGAGGACTGAAGCTTTCTTT,CASGSWGGWRTEAFF
once,TRBJ2-7,TRBV11-3,NA,TGTGCCAGCAGCTTAAAGGCAGGGACCTACGAGCAGTACTTC,CASSLKAGTYEQYF
NA,TRBJ2-3,TRBV6-5,NA,TGTGCCAGCAGTTACTCGACAGGAGACGCAGATACGCAGTATTTT,CASSYSTGDADTQYF
NA,TRBJ2-7,TRBV2,NA,TGTGCCAGCAGTGTTGAGATCTCCTACGAGCAGTACTTC,CASSVEISYEQYF
NA,TRBJ1-2,TRBV24-1,NA,TGTCGCAGAGGTGAAGGCTACACCTTC,CRRGEGYTF